One and the same sample provided the 29 T cell receptor beta chains below, sequenced in a study of OX40 agonist ivuxolimab in advanced cancers. The data were produced by immunoSEQ multiplex PCR, yet TCRdb's version contains in-frame clones alone and is incomplete. The table has about 34,000 clones, 80% to 95% seen once. Sequenced here: CD4+ or CD8+ T cells sorted from blood, sampled in a trial of the OX40 agonist ivuxolimab. These receptors came from an adult with an advanced solid tumor such as melanoma, head and neck, liver or kidney cancer.

The V call is TRBV9, the J call TRBJ2-2; D uncertain. CDR1 SGDLS and CDR2 YYNGEE come from the germline V gene. Trimming removed 0 bases from V and 1 base from J, with 4 bases in between. This CDR3 comprises 14 residues. The CDR3 DNA reads as TGTGCCAGCAGCGTAGGGCGGAACACCGGGGAGCTGTTTTTT. It specifies CASSVGRNTGELFF.

This rearrangement joins TRBV28 to TRBJ1-6; tentatively, D is TRBD1 (6 bases). V was trimmed by 2 bases and J by 7 bases, leaving 9 bases between them. The CDR3 loop spans 14 amino acids. The germline gives CDR1 MDHEN, CDR2 SYDVKM. CDR3 coding DNA: TGTGCCAGCAGTTTAGGTGGGGGCAATTCACCCCTCCACTTT. Its protein is CASSLGGGNSPLHF.

This CDR3 reads CASSLSGDRSYSGANVLTF. The CDR3 DNA reads TGCGCCAGCAGCTTGTCAGGGGACAGGAGTTACTCTGGGGCCAACGTCCTGACTTTC. The chain employs TRBV5-1 and TRBJ2-6; 8 bases are a match to TRBD1. Trimming took 1 base from V and 0 from J; bases not matched to a gene: 9. The CDR3 contains 19 residues. Germline CDR1 reads SGHRS; CDR2 reads YFSETQ.

In this sample, this clone turned up a few times. The chain links TRBV2 to TRBJ1-2, with TRBD1 matching over 7 bases. Germline assignment: CDR1 SNHLY and CDR2 FYNNEI. This CDR3 contains 11 residues. After removal of 6 bases from V and 8 bases from J, the junction contained 3 bases not matched to a gene. CDR3 protein: CASRHRGGYTF. CDR3 nucleotide sequence: TGTGCCAGCAGACACAGGGGAGGCTACACCTTC.

The rearrangement links TRBV14 to TRBJ1-1; tentative D call: TRBD1 (5 bases). Trimming took off 1 base at V and 5 bases at J, with 14 bases between the two ends. There are 15 residues in the CDR3. CDR1 SGHDN and CDR2 FVKESK come from the germline V gene. The chain's CDR3 is CASSQGLGGWTEAFF. The CDR3 nucleotides read TGTGCCAGCAGCCAAGGCCTCGGGGGATGGACTGAAGCTTTCTTT. Full variable domain (missing parts from reference TRBV14 and TRBJ1-1): EAGVTQFPSHSVIEKGQTVTLRCDPISGHDNLYWYRRVMGKEIKFLLHFVKESKQDESGMPNNRFLAERTGGTYSTLKVQPAELEDSGVYFCASSQGLGGWTEAFFGQGTRLTVV.

The chain couples TRBV11-3 to TRBJ2-5, with D possibly matching TRBD2 (5 bases). Trimming removed 2 bases from V and 5 bases from J, with 12 bases in between. CDR1 and CDR2 (germline): SGHNT, YENEEA. The CDR3 totals 14 residues. Here the CDR3 DNA reads TGTGCCAGCAGCTTAACTACTAGTTCTGAGACCCAGTACTTC. It encodes CASSLTTSSETQYF.

This sequence joins TRBV10-3 and TRBJ1-1, with no clear D. Trimming shortened V by 7 bases and J by 0 bases, and 12 bases separated the two germline ends. Germline V gene sequence: CDR1 ENHRY, CDR2 SYGVKD. This CDR3 contains 14 residues. CDR3 sequence (DNA): TGTGCCATCATTGCCGGGCCTATGAACACTGAAGCTTTCTTT. Amino acid sequence: CAIIAGPMNTEAFF.

The chain carries TRBV19 and TRBJ1-1; D is possibly TRBD1 (5 bases). Trimming took off 3 bases at V and 2 bases at J, with 10 bases between the two ends. Germline assignment: CDR1 LNHDA and CDR2 SQIVND (reference sequence). The CDR3 has 14 amino acids. CDR3 sequence (DNA): TGTGCCAGTAGTATCCGCCAGGGAAACACTGAAGCTTTCTTT. This gives the protein CASSIRQGNTEAFF. Looking up the rest from reference TRBV19 and TRBJ1-1 gives the full variable domain: DGGITQSPKYLFRKEGQNVTLSCEQNLNHDAMYWYRQDPGQGLRLIYYSQIVNDFQKGDIAEGYSVSREKKESFPLTVTSAQKNPTAFYLCASSIRQGNTEAFFGQGTRLTVV.

V usage is TRBV7-9 and J usage is TRBJ2-1, with 12 bases matching TRBD2. Unmatched junction bases numbered 3, after V lost 3 bases and J lost 9 bases. The CDR3 loop spans 14 amino acids. In germline, CDR1 is SEHNR, CDR2 FQNEAQ (reference sequence). The CDR3 DNA sequence: TGTGCCAGCAGCTTGACTAGCGGGAGCGGTGAGCAGTTCTTC. Amino acids: CASSLTSGSGEQFF.

The rearrangement links TRBV2 to TRBJ1-1; TRBD1 matches 8 bases. This CDR3 is built from 16 residues. V shed 4 bases, J shed 3 bases, and the junction held 10 bases outside the gene matches. Germline V gene data show CDR1 as SNHLY and CDR2 as FYNNEI. CDR3 residues: CASSGSRTGWDTEAFF. In DNA, the CDR3 is TGTGCCAGCAGTGGAAGTAGGACAGGGTGGGACACTGAAGCTTTCTTT.

This clone was seen only once. This chain joins TRBV19 and TRBJ2-5; 11 bases agree with TRBD2. Trimming cost V 6 bases and J 1 base; bases outside gene matches: 4. Germline CDR1 LNHDA, CDR2 SQIVND (reference sequence). The CDR3 is 15 residues long. In DNA form, the CDR3 reads TGTGCCAGTAGCACTAGCGGGAGAGGCCAAGAGACCCAGTACTTC. The encoded protein is CASSTSGRGQETQYF.

The rearrangement joins TRBV7-9 to TRBJ2-5, with a weak D call TRBD2 (5 bases). V gave up 4 bases and J gave up 0 bases, with 15 bases separating them. Germline V gives CDR1 SEHNR, CDR2 FQNEAQ (reference sequence). CDR3 length: 16 residues. The CDR3 loop is CASSSGMDVNQETQYF. The CDR3 DNA reads TGTGCCAGCAGCTCGGGGATGGACGTAAACCAAGAGACCCAGTACTTC.

As for this clone: One end of the junction fails to match germline, which may point to a read error. The V gene is TRBV7-7, the J gene TRBJ2-5; D is perhaps TRBD1 or TRBD2 (6 bases each). There are 15 residues in the CDR3. Germline V gene sequence: CDR1 SSHAT, CDR2 FNYEAQ (reference sequence). The CDR3: CASSLDAGEVQTQYF. CDR3 sequence (DNA): TGTGCTAGCAGCTTAGACGCAGGGGAGGTACAGACCCAGTACTTC.

The V and J genes are TRBV28 and TRBJ1-5; tentative D call: TRBD1 (6 bases). The CDR3 contains 14 residues. V was cut by 3 bases and J by 5 bases, with 11 bases left in between. Germline V gene data show CDR1 as MDHEN and CDR2 as SYDVKM. Here the CDR3 DNA reads TGTGCCAGCAGTTTCGGGGCAGGGGATCAGCCCCAGCATTTT. Translated, it gives CASSFGAGDQPQHF.

The rearrangement joins TRBV5-1 to TRBJ1-5; D remains unclear. CDR1 SGHRS and CDR2 YFSETQ come from the germline V gene. The CDR3 covers 14 residues. V was clipped by 2 bases and J by 2 bases, with 8 bases between them. The CDR3: CASSLGAGNQPQHF. In nucleotides, the CDR3 is TGCGCCAGCAGCTTAGGCGCGGGCAATCAGCCCCAGCATTTT.

DNA for the CDR3: TGTGCCAGCTCACAAGGTGTAGCGGGAGGGCTCTACGAGCAGTACTTC. Its protein is CASSQGVAGGLYEQYF. The chain is built from TRBV18 and TRBJ2-7; 11 bases align to TRBD2. The CDR3 runs to 16 residues. After removal of 4 bases from V and 3 bases from J, the junction contained 8 bases not matched to a gene. Germline CDR1 reads KGHSH; CDR2 reads LQKENI.

The chain links TRBV7-2 to TRBJ1-2; no clear D. The CDR3 has 14 amino acids. The germline CDR1 and CDR2 sequences are SGHTA and FQGNSA. Between the trimmed V and J ends, which lost 5 bases and 0 bases, there was a span of 10 bases. CDR3 coding DNA: TGTGCCAGCAGCGGACTACTAACTAACTATGGCTACACCTTC. Encoded protein: CASSGLLTNYGYTF.

The chain carries TRBV28 and TRBJ2-2; 7 bases are a match to TRBD2. Germline V gene lookup returns CDR1 MDHEN and CDR2 SYDVKM. The CDR3 runs to 13 residues. V lost 7 bases to trimming and J lost 5 bases; unmatched junction nucleotides: 4. CDR3 nucleotides: TGTGCCAGCAAGCAGGGAGGGACCGGGGAGCTGTTTTTT. It yields the protein CASKQGGTGELFF. Using reference TRBV28 and TRBJ2-2 for the parts outside the CDR3, the full variable domain is DVKVTQSSRYLVKRTGEKVFLECVQDMDHENMFWYRQDPGLGLRLIYFSYDVKMKEKGDIPEGYSVSREKKERFSLILESASTNQTSMYLCASKQGGTGELFFGEGSRLTVL.

DNA for the CDR3: TGTGCCAGCAGTTTGGGACAGGCCCGTGCATATGGCTACACCTTC. Translated: CASSLGQARAYGYTF. This chain connects TRBV28 to TRBJ1-2; TRBD1 aligns across 8 bases. V lost 3 bases, J lost 5 bases, and 8 bases stayed unmatched. CDR3 size: 15 residues. Germline CDR1 is MDHEN and CDR2 is SYDVKM.

This chain links TRBV28 with TRBJ1-1; possible D gene TRBD1, 5 bases. V was pared by 6 bases and J by 1 base, with 12 bases between. Germline loops: CDR1 MDHEN, CDR2 SYDVKM. The CDR3 totals 14 residues. The CDR3 loop reads CASSSGQGNTEAFF. Written as DNA, the CDR3 is TGTGCCAGCAGCTCGGGGCAGGGGAACACTGAAGCTTTCTTT.

The chain uses TRBV29-1 and TRBJ2-5; 8 bases align to TRBD1. This CDR3 spans 12 amino acids. With V trimmed by 7 bases and J by 4 bases, 5 bases remained unmatched. The germline gives CDR1 SQVTM, CDR2 ANQGSEA. In nucleotides, the CDR3 is TGCAGCGCCCTGGGACAGGCAGAGACCCAGTACTTC. Its protein is CSALGQAETQYF.

This clone was detected only once. This chain joins TRBV6-5 and TRBJ2-1, with D unresolved. Trimming took 6 bases from V and 5 from J, leaving 11 bases between them. Germline CDR1 is MNHEY and CDR2 is SVGAGI. This CDR3 is 13 amino acids long. The CDR3 is CASSTLPHNEQFF. The CDR3 DNA reads as TGTGCCAGCAGCACATTACCTCACAATGAGCAGTTCTTC.

The genes are TRBV16 and TRBJ2-2; no clear D gene. Germline CDR1 and CDR2: KGHSY and FQNENV. V was shortened by 1 base and J by 6 bases, with 6 bases between the two germline ends. This CDR3 comprises 13 residues. CDR3 loop: CASSQWAAGELFF. Here the CDR3 DNA reads TGTGCCAGCAGCCAATGGGCAGCCGGGGAGCTGTTTTTT.

The chain recombines TRBV5-1 with TRBJ2-2; D remains unclear. There are 12 residues in the CDR3. Trimming shortened V by 5 bases and J by 1 base, and 3 bases separated the two germline ends. The V gene's germline CDR1 is SGHRS and CDR2 YFSETQ. The CDR3 is CASRENTGELFF. CDR3 DNA sequence: TGCGCCAGCAGAGAGAACACCGGGGAGCTGTTTTTT.

This chain links TRBV5-4 with TRBJ2-3; 8 positions agree with TRBD1. J was trimmed by 4 bases and V by 5 bases; bases with no gene match: 6. Germline-derived CDR1 and CDR2 are SGHNT and YYREEE (reference sequence). This CDR3 is 14 amino acids long. The DNA for the CDR3 is TGTGCCAGCAGACAAAGACAGGGGTCAGATACGCAGTATTTT. It is translated as CASRQRQGSDTQYF.

The chain links TRBV4-2 to TRBJ1-5, with unresolved D. The CDR3 sequence is 14 residues long. CDR1 is LGHNA, CDR2 YNFKEQ, per germline. V was pared by 0 bases and J by 8 bases, with 11 bases between. CDR3 amino acids: CASSQEGDWEPQHF. CDR3 sequence (DNA): TGTGCCAGCAGCCAAGAGGGAGATTGGGAGCCCCAGCATTTT.

The chain links TRBV2 to TRBJ1-4; the match to TRBD1 covers 10 bases. V lost 6 bases to trimming and J lost 7 bases; unmatched junction nucleotides: 8. The CDR3 length is 15 residues. Per germline, CDR1 SNHLY and CDR2 FYNNEI. The CDR3 DNA is TGTGCCAGCAGAGGGGAGACAGGGGGCTTTGAAAAACTGTTTTTT. The encoded protein is CASRGETGGFEKLFF. The full variable domain, completed using reference TRBV2 and TRBJ1-4, is EPEVTQTPSHQVTQMGQEVILRCVPISNHLYFYWYRQILGQKVEFLVSFYNNEISEKSEIFDDQFSVERPDGSNFTLKIRSTKLEDSAMYFCASRGETGGFEKLFFGSGTQLSVL.

V and J are TRBV10-3 and TRBJ2-1; D is unresolved. Germline CDR1 and CDR2: ENHRY and SYGVKD. V lost 8 bases to trimming and J lost 0 bases, with 11 bases between them. The length of the CDR3 is 14 residues. DNA of the CDR3: TGTGCCATCTCCGGCGGATCCTCCTACAATGAGCAGTTCTTC. This gives the protein CAISGGSSYNEQFF.

This clone was detected only a few times. The gene calls are TRBV5-1 and TRBJ1-2, with D unclear. The CDR3 totals 14 residues. The V end was cut by 3 bases, the J end by 2 bases, with 11 bases between. Germline CDR1 and CDR2: SGHRS and YFSETQ. The CDR3 region is CASSYSDTNYGYTF. CDR3 sequence (DNA): TGCGCCAGCAGCTACTCAGACACGAACTATGGCTACACCTTC.